This TCR beta chain came from a study of blood T cell repertoires in COVID-19. Germline CDR1 GTSNPN, CDR2 SVGIG (reference sequence). With 2 bases clipped from V and 4 bases from J, the junction kept 10 bases outside the gene matches. The CDR3 runs to 16 residues. In the original processing: Reference gene primers were amplified, and this amplification served to estimate nucleated cell counts. This table comes from immunoSEQ multiplex PCR, and its TCRdb copy is limited to in-frame clones, with some not included. The V and J calls and clone size are taken from that table; D and trimming were inferred from the DNA. The sample records over 120,000 clones, roughly 84% being singletons. This clone was recorded once.

The chain combines TRBV30 with TRBJ2-1; TRBD2 matches 8 bases. Sequenced input: peripheral blood. The clonotype originates from a man aged 60-69 years with active or convalescent COVID-19. CDR3 amino acids: CAWSTATSALYNEQFF. The CDR3 coding sequence is TGTGCCTGGAGTACGGCGACTAGCGCCTTGTACAATGAGCAGTTCTTC.